A single T cell receptor (beta chain) is shown here with its context. Its antigen remains unidentified. In the authors' workflow: In the immunoSEQ data, sequences were junction-only and lacked quality scores, so filtering differed. Sequencing used immunoSEQ multiplex PCR; TCRdb keeps in-frame clones, though not all of them. Clone size and V and J calls were adopted from that table, with D and trimming inferred from the DNA. Altogether about 680,000 clones are present, about 92% being singletons, with the ten largest covering 24%. The naive CD8 subset, CD45RO-negative cells positively selected for CCR7, excluded terminally differentiated effector memory CD45RA+ cells. Per the germline V gene, CDR1 is SGHKS and CDR2 is YYEKEE (reference sequence). Trimming took off 4 bases at V and 6 bases at J, with 14 bases between the two ends. The CDR3 is made up of 13 amino acids. This sample stems from a study of shared clonotypes between healthy human individuals. Study summary: The plates for each donor numbered three CD4 naive, three CD4 memory, two CD8 naive and one CD8 memory.

Study-wide findings and caveats: Approximately 5.3% was the fraction of naive CD4 clonotypes found shared across a handful of donors. What rarefaction showed was incomplete sorted-subset sequencing despite large depth.

Sequenced: naive CD8+ T cells sorted from blood. This sequence originates from a man aged 25 to 40 in good health. The rearrangement uses TRBV5-5 and TRBJ2-7; a weak D match, TRBD2 (5 bases). The CDR3 region is CASSPPGSGEQYF. CDR3 coding DNA: TGTGCCAGCAGCCCCCCGGGGAGCGGCGAGCAGTACTTC. Supplemented by reference TRBV5-5 and TRBJ2-7, the full variable domain reads DAGVTQSPTHLIKTRGQQVTLRCSPISGHKSVSWYQQVLGQGPQFIFQYYEKEERGRGNFPDRFSARQFPNYSSELNVNALLLGDSALYLCASSPPGSGEQYFGPGTRLTVT.